Presented here are 22 T cell receptor beta chains from one specimen sequenced in a study of CD8+CD57+ T cells in acquired aplastic anemia. The use of genomic DNA as template underpinned the TCR beta VDJ and CDR3 profiling. One entry per CDR3 protein results from TCRdb running MiXCR on the reads. The table has 190,000 or so distinct CDR3 sequences, 60% to 65% seen once. Sequencing was performed on sorted CD4+, CD8+, or CD8+CD57+ T cells (not recorded which) from PBMCs. Receptor source: a human donor in good health.

On this clonotype itself: Since the CDR3 does not end with the conserved phenylalanine or tryptophan, this likely comes from a read error. The chain recombines TRBV7-2 with TRBJ1-3, with D possibly matching TRBD1 (5 bases). CDR3 length: 15 residues. Deletions cut 5 bases from V and 0 bases from J, with 11 bases between. The germline V gene encodes CDR1 SGHTA and CDR2 FQGNSA. The CDR3 DNA is TGTGCCAGCAGCCTACAAGGGGACTCTGGAAACACCATATATCTT. It codes for CASSLQGDSGNTIYL.

Points on this clonotype: A read error may explain this, as a much larger clone is one base away. This chain connects TRBV5-4 to TRBJ2-3; 7 nucleotides line up with TRBD2. The CDR3 has 11 residues. V shed 7 bases and J 11 bases; nucleotides not matched to a gene: 7. CDR1 and CDR2 from the germline V gene are SGHNT and YYREEE (reference sequence). The CDR3 bases are TGTGCCAGCGGCAGGGAGGGACGGCAGTATTTT. Translation gives CASGREGRQYF.

This clonotype came up many times. J is TRBJ2-1 and V is TRBV20-1; TRBD1 matches at 10 bases. The CDR3 totals 13 residues. The J segment lost 6 bases and the V segment lost 6 bases, leaving 5 bases of the junction unmatched. Germline V gives CDR1 DFQATT, CDR2 SNEGSKA (reference sequence). CDR3 region: CSARDRGPNEQFF. The CDR3, as DNA: TGCAGTGCCCGGGACAGGGGTCCCAATGAGCAGTTCTTC.

This clonotype came up many times. This chain links TRBV7-8 with TRBJ2-2; TRBD2 agrees at 9 bases. The V gene's germline CDR1 is SGHVS and CDR2 FQNEAQ. The CDR3 contains 15 residues. V trimming: 1 base; J trimming: 6 bases; junction bases outside the gene matches: 3. Here the CDR3 reads CASSLVSGSAGELFF. The CDR3 DNA reads TGTGCCAGCAGCTTAGTTAGCGGGAGCGCCGGGGAGCTGTTTTTT. The variable domain in full, completed from reference TRBV7-8 and TRBJ2-2, reads GAGVSQSPRYKVAKRGQDVALRCDPISGHVSLFWYQQALGQGPEFLTYFQNEAQLDKSGLPSDRFFAERPEGSVSTLKIQRTQQEDSAVYLCASSLVSGSAGELFFGEGSRLTVL.

The count of this clonotype is one. The V call is TRBV20-1, the J call TRBJ1-2; D is possibly TRBD1 (5 bases). CDR1 DFQATT and CDR2 SNEGSKA come from the germline V gene (reference sequence). Trimming pared 0 bases from V and 6 bases from J, leaving 17 bases between. The CDR3 loop spans 15 amino acids. CDR3 residues: CSARDPPRGRNGYTF. In DNA, the CDR3 is TGCAGTGCTAGAGATCCGCCCCGGGGGAGGAATGGCTACACCTTC.

J is TRBJ2-7 and V is TRBV19; a weak D match, TRBD1 (5 bases). CDR3 length: 16 amino acids. Germline V gene sequence: CDR1 LNHDA, CDR2 SQIVND (reference sequence). V dropped 0 bases and J dropped 7 bases, with 19 bases sitting between them. The CDR3 bases are TGTGCCAGTAGTATAGATGTTCTAAGGACACAGTTTGAGCAGTACTTC. Translating gives CASSIDVLRTQFEQYF. Combining the CDR3 with reference TRBV19 and TRBJ2-7 gives the whole variable domain DGGITQSPKYLFRKEGQNVTLSCEQNLNHDAMYWYRQDPGQGLRLIYYSQIVNDFQKGDIAEGYSVSREKKESFPLTVTSAQKNPTAFYLCASSIDVLRTQFEQYFGPGTRLTVT.

Note on this clonotype: The CDR3 carries no conserved terminal phenylalanine or tryptophan, so it likely arises from a read error. The genes are TRBV5-4 and TRBJ2-5; 7 nucleotides line up with TRBD1. Germline trimming cut 2 bases from V and 2 bases from J; bases unmatched to any gene: 9. The germline V gene encodes CDR1 SGHNT and CDR2 YYREEE (reference sequence). The CDR3 covers 16 residues. The CDR3 loop reads CASSFIGGALQETQYL. The CDR3 DNA sequence: TGTGCCAGCAGCTTCATAGGGGGCGCTTTACAAGAGACCCAGTACCTC.

In its sample, this clonotype was seen many times. CDR3 in DNA: TGCAGTGCTGGGGGGGACCCTGAGGGCTATGGCTACACCTTC. As protein: CSAGGDPEGYGYTF. The gene calls are TRBV20-1 and TRBJ1-2, with TRBD1 as a possible D gene (5 bases). The CDR3 sequence is 14 residues long. V lost 5 bases and J 4 bases, leaving 17 bases between the germline ends. Germline V gene sequence: CDR1 DFQATT, CDR2 SNEGSKA (reference sequence).

V and J are TRBV12-3 or TRBV12-4 and TRBJ1-2, with D hard to call. The V and J ends lost 4 bases and 8 bases respectively, with 17 bases between them. The CDR3 runs 14 residues. The CDR3 region is CASSSNFLSVGYTF. For the CDR3, the DNA is TGTGCCAGCAGTTCGAACTTCCTGAGTGTGGGCTACACCTTC.

The CDR3 DNA reads as TGTGCCAGCAGTGAACAGTCTCTGGGGACTGAAGCTTTCTTT. Translation: CASSEQSLGTEAFF. This sequence joins TRBV2 and TRBJ1-1, with D unclear. The CDR3 is 14 amino acids. Germline assignment: CDR1 SNHLY and CDR2 FYNNEI. V gave up 2 bases and J gave up 5 bases, with 12 bases separating them.

This chain connects TRBV14 to TRBJ2-2; D might be TRBD1 (5 bases). Trimming removed 1 base from V and 7 bases from J, with 13 bases in between. Germline CDR1 and CDR2: SGHDN and FVKESK. CDR3 length: 15 amino acids. The CDR3 sequence is CASSQAAGSNGELFF. CDR3 nucleotides: TGTGCCAGCAGCCAAGCGGCAGGGTCGAACGGGGAGCTGTTTTTT.

Details on this clonotype: This may come from a read error, since a much larger clone is one base off. The chain recombines TRBV11-2 with TRBJ1-1, with 7 positions matching TRBD1. The CDR3 has 13 amino acids. Germline V gene data show CDR1 as SGHAT and CDR2 as FQNNGV. CDR3 nucleotide sequence: TGTGCCGGCAGCGCATCCACAGGGGATGAAGCTTTCTTT. It codes for CAGSASTGDEAFF.

CDR3 sequence reads: CASSARQGADYNEQFF. The CDR3 DNA follows: TGTGCCAGCAGCGCTCGACAGGGGGCCGACTACAATGAGCAGTTCTTC. The chain couples TRBV2 to TRBJ2-1; 10 bases fit TRBD1. The V segment lost 6 bases and the J segment 3 bases; nucleotides outside the gene matches: 8. CDR1 SNHLY and CDR2 FYNNEI come from the germline V gene. The CDR3 runs 16 residues.

This chain links TRBV7-8 with TRBJ1-5; a weak D match, TRBD1 (6 bases). The germline CDR1 and CDR2 sequences are SGHVS and FQNEAQ. The CDR3 totals 16 residues. V lost 4 bases and J lost 1, with 14 bases in between. In nucleotides, the CDR3 is TGTGCCAGCAGCTCGAGGGGGTGGGAAAGCAATCAGCCCCAGCATTTT. Amino acids: CASSSRGWESNQPQHF. The full variable domain, completed using reference TRBV7-8 and TRBJ1-5, is GAGVSQSPRYKVAKRGQDVALRCDPISGHVSLFWYQQALGQGPEFLTYFQNEAQLDKSGLPSDRFFAERPEGSVSTLKIQRTQQEDSAVYLCASSSRGWESNQPQHFGDGTRLSIL.

V usage is TRBV5-6 and J usage is TRBJ1-2, with TRBD1 matching over 9 bases. The CDR3 consists of 17 residues. CDR1 is SGHDT and CDR2 is YYEEEE in the germline V gene. After removal of 5 bases from V and 4 bases from J, the junction contained 15 bases not matched to a gene. The CDR3 bases are TGTGCCAGCAGTCACTCGGGACCGGGACAGGGTGCCTATGGCTACACCTTC. It yields the protein CASSHSGPGQGAYGYTF. The entire variable domain, with the rest obtained from reference TRBV5-6 and TRBJ1-2, is as follows: DAGVTQSPTHLIKTRGQQVTLRCSPKSGHDTVSWYQQALGQGPQFIFQYYEEEERQRGNFPDRFSGHQFPNYSSELNVNALLLGDSALYLCASSHSGPGQGAYGYTFGSGTRLTVV.

The chain links TRBV7-2 to TRBJ2-3, with D unresolved. The CDR3 loop spans 13 amino acids. Germline lookup yields CDR1 SGHTA and CDR2 FQGNSA. V shed 7 bases and J shed 6 bases, with 14 bases lying between them. As DNA, the CDR3 is TGTGCCAGCAACCTTCAGTCCGAGGATACGCAGTATTTT. Translating gives CASNLQSEDTQYF.

This sequence joins TRBV7-2 and TRBJ1-2; 11 nucleotides line up with TRBD1. The CDR3 spans 18 residues. The V and J ends lost 2 bases and 8 bases, in that order; junction bases with no gene match: 16. Germline CDR1 SGHTA, CDR2 FQGNSA. CDR3 bases: TGTGCCAGCAGCTTACACTGGGACAGGGGGTTCAATATTTGGGGCTACACCTTC. It specifies CASSLHWDRGFNIWGYTF.

This clonotype was found a few times. The chain joins TRBV20-1 to TRBJ1-2; D gene ambiguous. The V gene lost 4 bases and the J gene lost 4 bases, with 16 bases spanning the gap. The V gene's germline CDR1 is DFQATT and CDR2 SNEGSKA (reference sequence). CDR3 length: 14 residues. The CDR3 sequence is CSAIPLGLIYGYTF. The CDR3 region has the DNA TGCAGTGCTATCCCCCTCGGACTGATCTATGGCTACACCTTC.

CDR3 nucleotide sequence: TGCAGTGCTAGAGCGGGACAGGGCTACGAGCAGTACTTC. It codes for CSARAGQGYEQYF. The V gene is TRBV20-1, the J gene TRBJ2-7; 9 nucleotides align to TRBD1. CDR3 length equals 13 residues. Germline CDR1 is DFQATT and CDR2 is SNEGSKA (reference sequence). The trim removed 1 base at V and 3 bases at J, leaving 1 base unmatched.

This clonotype appeared many times. The rearrangement joins TRBV13 to TRBJ1-2; D not resolved. Germline-derived CDR1 and CDR2 are PRHDT and FYEKMQ (reference sequence). The germline V and J ends were trimmed by 2 bases and 5 bases, with 9 bases remaining between them. This CDR3 has 13 amino acids. The CDR3 reads CASSLTDSYGYTF. The CDR3 coding sequence is TGTGCCAGCAGCTTAACCGACTCATATGGCTACACCTTC.

Only a few counts were recorded for this clonotype. The rearrangement links TRBV29-1 to TRBJ2-7; maybe TRBD1 (6 bases). The CDR3 has 13 amino acids. Germline V gene lookup returns CDR1 SQVTM and CDR2 ANQGSEA. V was shortened by 7 bases and J by 1 base, with 14 bases between the two germline ends. CDR3 in DNA: TGCAGCGCCAGGACAGCCACTTCCTACGAGCAGTACTTC. Translated: CSARTATSYEQYF.

This clonotype was found many times. This sequence joins TRBV4-1 and TRBJ2-2, with D perhaps assigned TRBD1 or TRBD2 (5 bases each). The V gene's germline CDR1 is MGHRA and CDR2 YSYEKL. Trimming removed 1 base from V and 3 bases from J, with 15 bases in between. This CDR3 has 17 amino acids. The DNA for the CDR3 is TGCGCCAGCAGCCAAGCTAAGGGGACCAGGTACACCGGGGAGCTGTTTTTT. It yields the protein CASSQAKGTRYTGELFF.